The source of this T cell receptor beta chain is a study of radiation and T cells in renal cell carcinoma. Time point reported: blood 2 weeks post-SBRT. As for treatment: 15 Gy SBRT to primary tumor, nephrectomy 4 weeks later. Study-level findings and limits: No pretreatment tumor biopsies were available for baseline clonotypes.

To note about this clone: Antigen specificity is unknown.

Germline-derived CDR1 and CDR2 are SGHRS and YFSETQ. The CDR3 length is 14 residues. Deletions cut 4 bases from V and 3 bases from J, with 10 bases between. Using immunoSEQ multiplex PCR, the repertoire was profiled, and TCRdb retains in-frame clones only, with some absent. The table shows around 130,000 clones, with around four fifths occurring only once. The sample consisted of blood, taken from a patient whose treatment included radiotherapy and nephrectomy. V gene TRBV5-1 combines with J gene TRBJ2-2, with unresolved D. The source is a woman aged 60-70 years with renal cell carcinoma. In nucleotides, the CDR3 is TGCGCCAGCAGCCGATCTCGGGACACCGGGGAGCTGTTTTTT. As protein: CASSRSRDTGELFF.